This T cell receptor (beta chain) was sequenced for a study of T cells in Graves' hyperthyroidism and ophthalmopathy. Study-wide background: Peripheral blood was collected at initial diagnosis, before any treatment.

V shed 6 bases and J 4 bases; nucleotides not matched to a gene: 4. The V gene's germline CDR1 is MNHNS and CDR2 SASEGT. This CDR3 spans 14 amino acids. RNA transcripts gave rise to amplified TCR beta CDR3 regions. A set of HTBI primers served as the primers for a first-round RT-PCR of the TCR CDR3. MiXCR, applied by TCRdb to the multiplex PCR reads, yields one record per CDR3 protein. The table shows some 400,000 distinct CDR3 sequences, with roughly 13% occurring only once. This clonotype has a count of ten or more. The antigen remains undetermined. Study findings and constraints: Within blood appeared most thyroid clonotypes that had expanded above 0.001.

The chain combines TRBV6-1 with TRBJ2-1; 9 nucleotides match TRBD1. The material sequenced was blood. The receptor comes from a woman between 55 and 75 years old with Graves' hyperthyroidism. This CDR3 is CASSATGGYNEQFF. CDR3 bases: TGTGCCAGCAGCGCGACAGGGGGTTACAATGAGCAGTTCTTC.